The rows below give T cell receptor beta chains drawn from one sample of a study of T cells in Graves' hyperthyroidism and ophthalmopathy. TCRdb analysed the multiplex PCR reads with MiXCR anew, one entry per CDR3 protein. The table shows 350,000 to 400,000 distinct CDR3 sequences, with roughly 13% occurring only once. Sequencing was done on a sample of blood. Receptors were obtained from a woman aged 60-75 years with Graves' hyperthyroidism. Each CDR3 is given without its conserved first and last residue.

J gene | V gene | CDR3 protein
TRBJ1-2 | TRBV5-1 | ASSFGTVDGYT
TRBJ2-4 | TRBV28 | ASSSRTLAKNIQY
TRBJ2-5 | TRBV13 | ASSLLRGRQETQY
TRBJ2-7 | TRBV7-2 | ASSTSGSQYGEQY
TRBJ1-1 | TRBV29-1 | SVNDWARNTEAF
TRBJ2-1 | TRBV12-3/TRBV12-4 | ASSLGPRGGI
TRBJ1-3 | TRBV7-9 | ASSQGTGSGNTIY
TRBJ2-2 | TRBV7-9 | ASSLVDTGELF
TRBJ2-4 | TRBV28 | ASSFRQGGRIRHKNIQY
TRBJ2-1 | TRBV5-6 | ASSLGRNNEQF
- | TRBV7-3 | ASSLELAGNNEQY
TRBJ2-1 | TRBV6-1 | ASSVSKGSNEQF
TRBJ2-1 | TRBV10-3 | AISESEGTFYNEQF
TRBJ1-5 | TRBV4-1 | ASSQAGRGSNQPQR
TRBJ1-2 | TRBV19 | ASKTGFDYGYT
TRBJ2-1 | TRBV20-1 | SARGASGDPIPYNEQF
TRBJ2-7 | TRBV29-1 | SVDLGYTHEQY
TRBJ2-3 | TRBV10-3 | AISDEASTDTQY
TRBJ2-1 | TRBV9 | ASSPRREGPINEQF
TRBJ1-1 | TRBV24-1 | ATSDSYRGTAF
TRBJ2-7 | TRBV18 | ASSQGGYEQY
TRBJ1-5 | TRBV2 | ASSADRNSNQPQH
TRBJ2-3 | TRBV6-2/TRBV6-3 | ASSYSQGRRTDTQY
TRBJ2-2 | TRBV10-2 | ASISTATGELF
TRBJ2-2 | TRBV5-1 | ASSLSTGETGELF
TRBJ2-1 | TRBV7-9 | ASSLVSGPGENEQF
TRBJ2-3 | TRBV7-3 | ASSLTGFATDTQY
TRBJ1-2 | TRBV20-1 | SAITGTSTLWYGYT
TRBJ2-1 | TRBV9 | ASSVGGGQGAQEF
TRBJ2-3 | TRBV19 | ASSISPSRDTQY
TRBJ2-5 | TRBV2 | ASSGQAGPQETQY
TRBJ2-2 | TRBV12-3/TRBV12-4 | ASSLGQGRTGELF
TRBJ1-2 | TRBV27 | ASSLSSMDRAVYGYT
TRBJ2-7 | TRBV6-1 | ASKSGQGTGEQY
TRBJ1-5 | TRBV12-3/TRBV12-4 | ASSLREGNQPQH